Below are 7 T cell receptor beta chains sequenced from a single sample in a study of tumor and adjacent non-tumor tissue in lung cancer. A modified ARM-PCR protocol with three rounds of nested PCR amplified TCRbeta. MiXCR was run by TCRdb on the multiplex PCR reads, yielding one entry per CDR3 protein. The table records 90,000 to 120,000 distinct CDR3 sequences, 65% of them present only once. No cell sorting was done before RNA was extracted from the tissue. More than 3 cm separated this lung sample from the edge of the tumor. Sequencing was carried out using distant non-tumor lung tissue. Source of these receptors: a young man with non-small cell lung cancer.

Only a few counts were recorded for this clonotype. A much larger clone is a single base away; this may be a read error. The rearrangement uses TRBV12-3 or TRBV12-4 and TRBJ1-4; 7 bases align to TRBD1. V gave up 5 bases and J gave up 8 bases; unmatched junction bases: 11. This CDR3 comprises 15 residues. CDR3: CASSGEGTAGEKLFF. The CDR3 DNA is TGTGCCAGCAGTGGAGAAGGGACAGCCGGGGAAAAACTGTTTTTT.

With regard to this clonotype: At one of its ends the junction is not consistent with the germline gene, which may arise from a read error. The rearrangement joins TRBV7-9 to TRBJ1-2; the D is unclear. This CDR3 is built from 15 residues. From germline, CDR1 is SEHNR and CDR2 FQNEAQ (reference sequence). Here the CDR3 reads CASSLVGKANYGYIF. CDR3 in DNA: TGTGCCAGCAGCTTAGTAGGGAAAGCTAACTATGGCTACATCTTC. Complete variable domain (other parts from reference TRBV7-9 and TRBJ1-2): DTGVSQNPRHKITKRGQNVTFRCDPISEHNRLYWYRQTLGQGPEFLTYFQNEAQLEKSRLLSDRFSAERPKGSFSTLEIQRTEQGDSAMYLCASSLVGKANYGYIFGSGTRLTVV.

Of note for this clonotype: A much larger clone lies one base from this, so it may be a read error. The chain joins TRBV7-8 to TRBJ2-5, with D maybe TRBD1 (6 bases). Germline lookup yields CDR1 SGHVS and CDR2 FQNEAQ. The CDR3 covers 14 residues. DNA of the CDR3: TGTGCCAGCAGCTCCACAGGGATTGGAGAGACCCATTACTTC. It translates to CASSSTGIGETHYF.

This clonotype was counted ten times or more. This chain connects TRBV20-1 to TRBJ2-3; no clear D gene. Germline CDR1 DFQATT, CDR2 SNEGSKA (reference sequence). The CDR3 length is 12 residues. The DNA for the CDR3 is TGCAGCTCTTTTCGTGGCACAGATACGCAGTATTTT. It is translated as CSSFRGTDTQYF.

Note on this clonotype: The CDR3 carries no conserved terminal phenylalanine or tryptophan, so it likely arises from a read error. CDR3 residues: CASSPYRISYEQYL. The CDR3, as DNA: TGCGCCAGCAGCCCCTACAGGATCTCCTACGAGCAGTACTTA. The rearrangement links TRBV4-1 to TRBJ2-5; maybe TRBD1 (5 bases). The J call is uncertain, as TRBJ2-7 better fits the DNA end. Germline CDR1 reads MGHRA; CDR2 reads YSYEKL. CDR3 length: 14 amino acids.

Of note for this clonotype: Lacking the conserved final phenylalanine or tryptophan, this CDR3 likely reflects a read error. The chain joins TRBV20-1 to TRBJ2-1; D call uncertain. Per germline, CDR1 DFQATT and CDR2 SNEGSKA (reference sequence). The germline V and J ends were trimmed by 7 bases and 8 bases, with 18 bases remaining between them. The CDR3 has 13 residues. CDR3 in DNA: TGCAGTGTCCTAGATAAAGTTGTGTATGAGCAGTTCTTA. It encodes CSVLDKVVYEQFL.

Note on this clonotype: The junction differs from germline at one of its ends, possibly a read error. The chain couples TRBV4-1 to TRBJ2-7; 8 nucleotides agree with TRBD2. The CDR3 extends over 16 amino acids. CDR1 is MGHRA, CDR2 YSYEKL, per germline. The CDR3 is CATSQDEAGGTYEQYF. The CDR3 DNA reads TGCGCCACCAGCCAAGATGAGGCGGGAGGTACGTACGAGCAGTATTTC.